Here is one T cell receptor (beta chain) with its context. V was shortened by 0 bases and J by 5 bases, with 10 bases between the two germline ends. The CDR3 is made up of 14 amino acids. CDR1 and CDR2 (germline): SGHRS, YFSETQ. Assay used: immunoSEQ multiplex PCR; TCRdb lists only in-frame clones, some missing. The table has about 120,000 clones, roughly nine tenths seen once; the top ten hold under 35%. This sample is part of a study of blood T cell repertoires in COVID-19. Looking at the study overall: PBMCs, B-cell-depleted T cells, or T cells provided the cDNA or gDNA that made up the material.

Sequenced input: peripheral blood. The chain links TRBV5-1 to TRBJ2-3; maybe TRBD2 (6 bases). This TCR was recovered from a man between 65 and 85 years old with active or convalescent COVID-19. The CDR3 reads CASSLAGAVDTQYF. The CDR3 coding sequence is TGCGCCAGCAGCTTGGCGGGAGCAGTAGATACGCAGTATTTT.